This T cell receptor beta chain derives from a study of blood T cell repertoires in COVID-19. Living in about two dozen US areas, the participants were between about 18 and 100 years of age. Profiling relied on immunoSEQ multiplex PCR, and the TCRdb table lists in-frame clones only, not all of them. The sample includes over 300,000 clones, roughly 90% of them seen just once. The CDR3 is made up of 16 amino acids. The sequencing input was PBMCs or T cells enriched from blood (not recorded which). The chain couples TRBV21-1 to TRBJ2-1; TRBD1, the D gene given by the table, was not confirmed from the DNA. TRBV21-1 has pseudogene status. The TCR was taken from a woman aged 25 to 39 with acute COVID-19. The CDR3 sequence: CASSSYRDCPYNEQFF. DNA for the CDR3: TGTGCCAGCAGCTCGTACAGGGATTGCCCCTACAATGAGCAGTTCTTC.